The T cell receptor beta chain described here comes from a study of blood T cell repertoires in COVID-19. Study in general: Acute and convalescent COVID-19 specimens originated in the United States, Italy and Spain. PBMCs, B-cell-depleted T cells, or T cells provided the cDNA or gDNA that made up the material.

The CDR3 runs to 14 residues. Germline assignment: CDR1 MDHEN and CDR2 SYDVKM. Trimming cost V 1 base and J 5 bases, with 9 bases left between them. A Seattle source enrolled patients during active infection and followed them longitudinally. In the original workflow: The authors estimated nucleated cell counts from reference gene primer amplification. The repertoire was sequenced with immunoSEQ multiplex PCR; TCRdb's copy has only in-frame clones and lacks some. V and J calls plus clone size are reproduced from that table; the DNA served to infer D and trimming. The table lists roughly 22,000 clones, 70% to 90% of them singletons.

This sequence originates from an older woman with COVID-19, enrolled during active disease. The material sequenced was peripheral blood. The chain uses TRBV28 and TRBJ1-5; unclear D gene. The CDR3 loop reads CASSLYSPDQPQHF. CDR3 in DNA: TGTGCCAGCAGTTTATACAGCCCAGATCAGCCCCAGCATTTT. The full variable domain, completed using reference TRBV28 and TRBJ1-5, is DVKVTQSSRYLVKRTGEKVFLECVQDMDHENMFWYRQDPGLGLRLIYFSYDVKMKEKGDIPEGYSVSREKKERFSLILESASTNQTSMYLCASSLYSPDQPQHFGDGTRLSIL.